This TCR beta chain was retrieved from a study of CD8+ T cells in alopecia areata. Stated treatment: oral pan-JAK inhibitor, 5-10 mg twice daily. Reverse transcription of extracted RNA yielded cDNA, which provided the sequencing template. TCRdb keeps only in-frame clones here, not all; method: immunoSEQ multiplex PCR. The profile shows about 190,000 clones, 60% of them singletons. CDR1 is SGHDT and CDR2 is YYEEEE in the germline V gene. V lost 4 bases to trimming and J lost 6 bases; unmatched junction nucleotides: 6. The CDR3 loop spans 15 amino acids. V gene TRBV5-6 combines with J gene TRBJ2-1; 11 nucleotides line up with TRBD2. The sample was CD4+ T cells sorted from blood, taken at week 24, from a patient treated with tofacitinib. The clonotype was recovered from a human donor with alopecia areata. The CDR3 DNA is TGTGCCAGCAGCCCAGGGACTAGCGGATCCAATGAGCAGTTCTTC. Protein product: CASSPGTSGSNEQFF.